This TCR beta chain emerged from a study of lymphopenia after photon versus proton radiotherapy. Notes on the study in general: Authors raise, but do not show, better survival with proton therapy. Post-nadir TCR diversity decline inversely tracked overall survival among those who died. Proton therapy kept repertoires fairly stable, unlike photons, which gained effector/memory cells.

As to this clone: The antigen is not known.

The V and J ends lost 5 bases and 7 bases respectively, with 14 bases between them. The CDR3 is 13 amino acids. Germline assignment: CDR1 GTSNPN and CDR2 SVGIG (reference sequence). TCRdb's copy holds only in-frame clones and misses some; the assay was immunoSEQ multiplex PCR. Of about 70,000 clones in the sample, 92% were seen once. This sample comprised peripheral blood, obtained from a patient treated with photon-based radiotherapy. The V and J genes are TRBV30 and TRBJ1-4; D gene unclear. The receptor was isolated from a woman in her 40s with cholangiocarcinoma. The CDR3 region is CAWGALEGEKLFF. The CDR3 DNA is TGTGCCTGGGGAGCACTAGAGGGTGAAAAACTGTTTTTT.